These 23 T cell receptor beta chains originate from one sample sequenced in a study of T-cell memory formation after mild COVID-19. TCRdb processed the 5' RACE reads anew with MiXCR; each CDR3 protein has one entry. The table lists roughly 190,000 distinct CDR3 sequences, about 10% of them singletons. Source material: PBMCs or a T cell subset sorted from them (not recorded which). The receptors were gathered from a man aged 18 to 30 who had mild COVID-19 (a few samples of this study predate the infection). Cell type and time point are not known.

This clonotype was seen a handful of times. The chain links TRBV30 to TRBJ2-3; 10 bases map to TRBD1. The CDR3 is 13 amino acids. J gave up 2 bases and V 5 bases, and 1 base lay outside the gene matches. CDR1 is GTSNPN and CDR2 is SVGIG in the germline V gene (reference sequence). The CDR3 region has the DNA TGTGCCTGGGGGACAGGGGTCACAGATACGCAGTATTTT. Translated: CAWGTGVTDTQYF.

The J gene is TRBJ1-2, the V gene TRBV7-9; TRBD1 aligns across 8 bases. From germline, CDR1 is SEHNR and CDR2 FQNEAQ (reference sequence). This CDR3 has 15 residues. J was trimmed by 7 bases and V by 5 bases; bases with no gene match: 12. The CDR3 DNA follows: TGTGCCAGCAGCGCCTCCGGGACAGGCCCTATTGGCTACACCTTC. It encodes CASSASGTGPIGYTF.

The genes are TRBV6-2 or TRBV6-3 and TRBJ2-1; 7 bases agree with TRBD2. Per the germline V gene, CDR1 is MNHEY and CDR2 is SVGEGT. With V trimmed by 2 bases and J by 8 bases, 9 bases remained unmatched. The CDR3 has 15 residues. The CDR3 DNA reads as TGTGCCAGCAGTTACGTTGGACTAGTCGGCGATGAGCAGTTCTTC. Its protein product is CASSYVGLVGDEQFF.

This rearrangement joins TRBV12-3 or TRBV12-4 to TRBJ2-5; D not certain. This CDR3 has 13 amino acids. V was trimmed by 2 bases and J by 5 bases, leaving 9 bases between them. This chain's CDR3 is CASSLYGGETQYF. The CDR3 nucleotides read TGTGCCAGCAGTTTATACGGTGGGGAGACCCAGTACTTC.

The J gene is TRBJ2-7, the V gene TRBV18, with no clear D. The germline gives CDR1 KGHSH, CDR2 LQKENI. The CDR3 loop spans 16 amino acids. The V end lost 4 bases, the J end lost 0 bases, and 16 bases lay between the germline ends. CDR3 in amino acids: CASSQNDLPSSYEQYF. In DNA form, the CDR3 reads TGTGCCAGCTCACAAAATGACTTACCTAGCTCCTACGAGCAGTACTTC.

This clonotype was observed at least ten times. The V gene is TRBV18, the J gene TRBJ2-1; no reliable D call. This CDR3 has 12 residues. Germline CDR1 and CDR2: KGHSH and LQKENI. Between the trimmed V and J ends, which lost 3 bases and 8 bases, there was a span of 8 bases. Here the CDR3 reads CASSPRWDEQFF. The CDR3 DNA sequence: TGTGCCAGCTCACCGAGGTGGGATGAGCAGTTCTTC. Full variable domain (missing parts from reference TRBV18 and TRBJ2-1): NAGVMQNPRHLVRRRGQEARLRCSPMKGHSHVYWYRQLPEEGLKFMVYLQKENIIDESGMPKERFSAEFPKEGPSILRIQQVVRGDSAAYFCASSPRWDEQFFGPGTRLTVL.

This chain connects TRBV20-1 to TRBJ1-3; TRBD1 matches at 7 bases. Looked up from germline, CDR1 is DFQATT and CDR2 is SNEGSKA (reference sequence). This CDR3 is built from 13 residues. J gave up 3 bases and V 6 bases, and 5 bases lay outside the gene matches. Here the CDR3 reads CSAPTGIGNTIYF. The CDR3 DNA reads as TGCAGTGCGCCGACAGGGATTGGAAACACCATATATTTT.

This clonotype was observed a few times. The chain recombines TRBV3-1 with TRBJ2-5, with TRBD2 matching over 9 bases. The junction had 10 bases not matched to a gene; V was cut back by 0 bases and J by 2 bases. The CDR3 length is 18 residues. The germline V gene encodes CDR1 LGHDT and CDR2 YNNKEL (reference sequence). CDR3 nucleotide sequence: TGTGCCAGCAGCCAAGAAAGTCGGCTAGCGGGGTTTCAAGAGACCCAGTACTTC. Its protein is CASSQESRLAGFQETQYF.

On this clonotype: At one end, the junction sequence differs from germline, possibly due to a read error. The V gene is TRBV2, the J gene TRBJ2-2, with 8 bases identical to TRBD2. Germline V gene sequence: CDR1 SNHLY, CDR2 FYNNEI. The CDR3 is 15 residues long. The CDR3 here is CASSRGLAYTGELSF. CDR3 DNA sequence: TGTGCCAGCAGTCGAGGACTAGCATACACCGGGGAGCTGTCTTTT.

This clonotype was observed many times. V and J are TRBV7-2 and TRBJ2-5, with 9 positions matching TRBD1. CDR3 length: 14 amino acids. The germline gives CDR1 SGHTA, CDR2 FQGNSA. V shed 4 bases, J shed 9 bases, and the junction held 9 bases outside the gene matches. CDR3 DNA: TGTGCCAGCAGCTCATACAGGGGGCGCATGGCCCAGTACTTC. Encoded protein: CASSSYRGRMAQYF. The whole variable domain, filled in from reference TRBV7-2 and TRBJ2-5, reads GAGVSQSPSNKVTEKGKDVELRCDPISGHTALYWYRQSLGQGLEFLIYFQGNSAPDKSGLPSDRFSAERTGGSVSTLTIQRTQQEDSAVYLCASSSYRGRMAQYFGPGTRLLVL.

This clonotype appeared a few times. The chain carries TRBV7-3 and TRBJ2-3; 7 positions match TRBD2. This CDR3 region has 15 residues. Germline V lookup: CDR1 SGHTA, CDR2 FQGTGA. V lost 5 bases and J lost 0; bases outside the gene matches: 5. Written as DNA, the CDR3 is TGTGCCAGCAGCCGTGATAGCGGGAGCACAGATACGCAGTATTTT. This codes for CASSRDSGSTDTQYF.

This clonotype showed up many times. The rearrangement joins TRBV23-1 to TRBJ2-7; D remains ambiguous. TRBV23-1 belongs to the ORF category, with a function that is uncertain. Trimming stripped 8 bases from V and 6 bases from J, with 8 bases between. This CDR3 has 10 residues. The CDR3 here is CASPHSEQYV. In DNA, the CDR3 is TGCGCCAGCCCCCACTCCGAGCAGTACGTC.

This clonotype was seen a handful of times. The J gene is TRBJ2-6, the V gene TRBV7-2; a weak D match, TRBD2 (5 bases). The V and J ends lost 4 bases and 1 base respectively, with 8 bases between them. The CDR3 length is 15 residues. Germline V CDR1 and CDR2: SGHTA, FQGNSA. CDR3 sequence: CASSSRRSGANVLTF. The DNA of the CDR3 is TGTGCCAGCAGCTCCAGGAGGTCTGGGGCCAACGTCCTGACTTTC.

The table lists this clonotype with a few counts. The V and J genes are TRBV7-2 and TRBJ2-2, with a tentative D call TRBD1 (5 bases). The CDR3 is 15 residues long. CDR1 and CDR2 (germline): SGHTA, FQGNSA. The germline V and J ends were trimmed by 1 base and 4 bases, with 10 bases remaining between them. Written as DNA, the CDR3 is TGTGCCAGCAGCTTAGGCAGGGTGGGCACCGGGGAGCTGTTTTTT. This sequence encodes CASSLGRVGTGELFF.

This clonotype was counted only a few times. The chain links TRBV9 to TRBJ2-3, with 9 bases matching TRBD2. With 4 bases clipped from V and 5 bases from J, the junction kept 11 bases outside the gene matches. The CDR3 sequence is 16 residues long. Germline V gene lookup returns CDR1 SGDLS and CDR2 YYNGEE. In DNA form, the CDR3 reads TGTGCCAGCAGCTCGCGGGGGGGTACTGAGGGAGATACGCAGTATTTT. Translation gives CASSSRGGTEGDTQYF.

This clonotype came up a few times. The chain combines TRBV5-6 with TRBJ2-4; D might be TRBD2 (5 bases). Germline loops: CDR1 SGHDT, CDR2 YYEEEE. The V end was cut by 4 bases, the J end by 7 bases, with 18 bases between. CDR3 length equals 15 residues. CDR3 amino acids: CASSQTPGTGNIQYF. The CDR3 DNA sequence: TGTGCCAGCAGCCAGACTCCGGGAACCGGTAACATTCAGTACTTC.

This clonotype has only a few counts. J is TRBJ1-1 and V is TRBV6-5, with D uncertain. Trimming stripped 5 bases from V and 5 bases from J, with 12 bases between. Germline assignment: CDR1 MNHEY and CDR2 SVGAGI. The CDR3 spans 13 residues. The CDR3 region has the DNA TGTGCCAGCAGTGCTCCGGGCAGGACTGAAGCTTTCTTT. This sequence encodes CASSAPGRTEAFF.

This chain joins TRBV7-9 and TRBJ1-1; tentatively, D is TRBD1 (6 bases). Between the trimmed V and J ends, which lost 3 bases and 6 bases, there was a span of 11 bases. CDR1 SEHNR and CDR2 FQNEAQ come from the germline V gene (reference sequence). CDR3 length equals 13 residues. In DNA form, the CDR3 reads TGTGCCAGCAGCTTTGCGGCAGGGGCTGAAGCTTTCTTT. It is translated as CASSFAAGAEAFF.

This sequence joins TRBV7-2 and TRBJ1-4, with TRBD1 as a possible D gene (5 bases). The ends were cut back, 1 base at V and 14 bases at J, with 11 bases in the middle. Germline-derived CDR1 and CDR2 are SGHTA and FQGNSA. CDR3 length: 12 amino acids. The CDR3 loop reads CASSLGGDKLFF. The DNA for the CDR3 is TGTGCCAGCAGCTTAGGGGGGGATAAGCTGTTTTTT.

This sequence joins TRBV9 and TRBJ2-3; unclear D gene. Germline CDR1 reads SGDLS; CDR2 reads YYNGEE. This CDR3 is built from 15 residues. With 0 bases removed from V and 0 bases from J, the gap between germline ends came to 8 bases. Here the CDR3 reads CASSVAPGSTDTQYF. CDR3 in DNA: TGTGCCAGCAGCGTAGCCCCCGGGAGCACAGATACGCAGTATTTT.

The V and J genes are TRBV12-3 or TRBV12-4 and TRBJ2-6; the D gene is possibly TRBD2 (6 bases). The CDR3 is 15 residues long. V lost 7 bases and J lost 2, with 12 bases in between. The CDR3 nucleotides read TGTGCCAGCACCTCCGGCGGGGCTGGGGCCAACGTCCTGACTTTC. Translated: CASTSGGAGANVLTF.

This clonotype was picked up a small number of times. This chain uses TRBV10-2 with TRBJ2-1, with 8 bases that match TRBD1. The trim removed 2 bases at V and 7 bases at J, leaving 1 base unmatched. Per the germline V gene, CDR1 is WSHSY and CDR2 is SAAADI. This CDR3 comprises 13 residues. CDR3 nucleotides: TGCGCCAGCAGTGAGCAGGGGGCGAATGAGCAGTTCTTC. As protein: CASSEQGANEQFF.

A few counts support this clonotype. The chain links TRBV5-1 to TRBJ2-5; D may match TRBD1 or TRBD2 (5 bases each). The CDR3 loop spans 13 amino acids. CDR1 is SGHRS, CDR2 YFSETQ, per germline. V shed 3 bases and J shed 4 bases, with 10 bases lying between them. This chain's CDR3 is CASSWDRPETQYF. CDR3 bases: TGCGCCAGCAGCTGGGACCGACCAGAGACCCAGTACTTC.